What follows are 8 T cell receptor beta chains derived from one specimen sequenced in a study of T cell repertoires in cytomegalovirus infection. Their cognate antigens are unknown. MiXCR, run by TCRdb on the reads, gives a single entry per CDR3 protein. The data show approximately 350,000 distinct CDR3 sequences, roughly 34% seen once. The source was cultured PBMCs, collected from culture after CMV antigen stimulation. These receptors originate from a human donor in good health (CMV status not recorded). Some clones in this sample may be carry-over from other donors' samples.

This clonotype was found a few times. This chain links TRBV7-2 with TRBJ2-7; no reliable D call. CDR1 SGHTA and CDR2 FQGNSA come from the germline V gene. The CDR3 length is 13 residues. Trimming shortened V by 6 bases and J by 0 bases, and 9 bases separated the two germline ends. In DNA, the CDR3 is TGTGCCAGCAGTCCCACAATCTCCTACGAGCAGTACTTC. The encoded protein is CASSPTISYEQYF.

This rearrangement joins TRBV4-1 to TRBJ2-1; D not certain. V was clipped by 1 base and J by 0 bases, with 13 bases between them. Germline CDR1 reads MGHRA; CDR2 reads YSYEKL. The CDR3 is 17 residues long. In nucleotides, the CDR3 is TGCGCCAGCAGCCAAGTAGTGGGTCAGAACTCCTACAATGAGCAGTTCTTC. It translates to CASSQVVGQNSYNEQFF.

The CDR3 sequence: CASSQDRYPKWTLAKNIQYF. The CDR3 coding sequence is TGCGCCAGCAGCCAAGATCGATACCCGAAGTGGACTCTAGCCAAAAACATTCAGTACTTC. This chain connects TRBV4-3 to TRBJ2-4; D is perhaps TRBD2 (5 bases). The V end was cut by 0 bases, the J end by 0 bases, with 21 bases between. CDR1 and CDR2 (germline): LGHNA, YSLEER. CDR3 length: 20 residues.

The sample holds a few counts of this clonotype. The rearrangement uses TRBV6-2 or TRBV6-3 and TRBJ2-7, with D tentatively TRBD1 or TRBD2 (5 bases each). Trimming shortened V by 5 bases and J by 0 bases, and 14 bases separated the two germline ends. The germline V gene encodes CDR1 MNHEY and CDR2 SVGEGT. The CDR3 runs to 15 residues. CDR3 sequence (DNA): TGTGCCAGCAGTCAAGACGGGGCCAGCTCCTACGAGCAGTACTTC. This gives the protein CASSQDGASSYEQYF.

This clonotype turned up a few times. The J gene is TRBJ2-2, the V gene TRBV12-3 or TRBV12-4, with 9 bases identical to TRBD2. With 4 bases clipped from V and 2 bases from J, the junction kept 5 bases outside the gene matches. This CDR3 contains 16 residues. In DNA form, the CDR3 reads TGTGCCAGCAGTTCCTCCGGGACTAGCAACACCGGGGAGCTGTTTTTT. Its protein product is CASSSSGTSNTGELFF.

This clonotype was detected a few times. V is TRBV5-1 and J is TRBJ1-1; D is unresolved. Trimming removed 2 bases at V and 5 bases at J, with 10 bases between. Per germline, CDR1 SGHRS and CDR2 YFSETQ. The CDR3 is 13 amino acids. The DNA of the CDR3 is TGCGCCAGCAGCTTTATCCTGGGAACTGAAGCTTTCTTT. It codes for CASSFILGTEAFF.

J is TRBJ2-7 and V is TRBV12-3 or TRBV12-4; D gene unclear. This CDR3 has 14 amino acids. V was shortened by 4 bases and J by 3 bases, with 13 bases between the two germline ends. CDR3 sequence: CASSYSDLNYEQYF. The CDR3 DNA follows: TGTGCCAGCAGTTACAGCGACCTTAACTACGAGCAGTACTTC.

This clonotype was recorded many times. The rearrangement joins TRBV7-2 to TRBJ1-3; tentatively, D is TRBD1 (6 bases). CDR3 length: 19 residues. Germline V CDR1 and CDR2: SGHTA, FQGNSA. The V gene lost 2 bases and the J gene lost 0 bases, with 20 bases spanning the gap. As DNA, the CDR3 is TGTGCCAGCAGCTTATTTTTTAGGGGACAAAGAACCTCTGGAAACACCATATATTTT. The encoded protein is CASSLFFRGQRTSGNTIYF. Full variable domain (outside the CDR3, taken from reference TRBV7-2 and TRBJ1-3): GAGVSQSPSNKVTEKGKDVELRCDPISGHTALYWYRQSLGQGLEFLIYFQGNSAPDKSGLPSDRFSAERTGGSVSTLTIQRTQQEDSAVYLCASSLFFRGQRTSGNTIYFGEGSWLTVV.